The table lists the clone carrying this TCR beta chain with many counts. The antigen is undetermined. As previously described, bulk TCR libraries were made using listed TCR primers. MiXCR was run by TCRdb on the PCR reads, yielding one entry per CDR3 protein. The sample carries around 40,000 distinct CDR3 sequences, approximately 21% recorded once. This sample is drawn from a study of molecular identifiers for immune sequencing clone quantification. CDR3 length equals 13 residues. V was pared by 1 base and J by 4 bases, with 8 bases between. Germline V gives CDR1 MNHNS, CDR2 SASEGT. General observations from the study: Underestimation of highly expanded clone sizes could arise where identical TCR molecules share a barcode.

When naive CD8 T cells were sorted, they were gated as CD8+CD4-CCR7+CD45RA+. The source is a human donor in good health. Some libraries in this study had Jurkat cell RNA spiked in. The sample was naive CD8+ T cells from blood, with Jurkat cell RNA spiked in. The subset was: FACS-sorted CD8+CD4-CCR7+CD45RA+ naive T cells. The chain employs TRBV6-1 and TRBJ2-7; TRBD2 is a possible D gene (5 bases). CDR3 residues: CASSEGRWYEQYF. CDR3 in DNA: TGTGCCAGCAGTGAAGGGAGGTGGTACGAGCAGTACTTC.